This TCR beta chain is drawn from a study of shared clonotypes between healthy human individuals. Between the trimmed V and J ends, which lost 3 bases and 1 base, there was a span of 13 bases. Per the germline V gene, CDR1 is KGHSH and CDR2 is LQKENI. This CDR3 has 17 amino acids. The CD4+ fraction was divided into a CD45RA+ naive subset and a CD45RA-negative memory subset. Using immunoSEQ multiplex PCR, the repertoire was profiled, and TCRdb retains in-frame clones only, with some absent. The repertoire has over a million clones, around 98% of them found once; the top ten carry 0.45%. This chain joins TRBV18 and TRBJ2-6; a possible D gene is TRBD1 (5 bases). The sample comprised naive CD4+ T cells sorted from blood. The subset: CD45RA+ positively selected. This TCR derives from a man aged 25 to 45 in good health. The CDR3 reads CASSPQGLRSGANVLTF. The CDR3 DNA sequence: TGTGCCAGCTCACCTCAGGGTTTGAGATCTGGGGCCAACGTCCTGACTTTC.